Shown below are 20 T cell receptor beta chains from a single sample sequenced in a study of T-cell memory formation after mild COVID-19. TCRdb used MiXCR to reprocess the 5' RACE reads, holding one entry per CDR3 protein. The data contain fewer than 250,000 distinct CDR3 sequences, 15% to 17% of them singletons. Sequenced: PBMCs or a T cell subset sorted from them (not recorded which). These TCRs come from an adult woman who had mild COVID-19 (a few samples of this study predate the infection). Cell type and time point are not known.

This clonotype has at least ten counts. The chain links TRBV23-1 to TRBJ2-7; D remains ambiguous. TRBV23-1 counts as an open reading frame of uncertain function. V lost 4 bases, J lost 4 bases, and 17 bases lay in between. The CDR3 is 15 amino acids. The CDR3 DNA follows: TGCGCCAGCAGTCCCTCTAGGTGGAATAAGTACGAGCAGTACTTC. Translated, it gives CASSPSRWNKYEQYF.

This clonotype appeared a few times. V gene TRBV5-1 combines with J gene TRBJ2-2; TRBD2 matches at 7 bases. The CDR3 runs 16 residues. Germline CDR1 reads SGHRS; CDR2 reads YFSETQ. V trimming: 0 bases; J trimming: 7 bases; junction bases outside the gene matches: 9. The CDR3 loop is CASSLGLAGPIGELFF. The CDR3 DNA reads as TGCGCCAGCAGCTTGGGACTAGCAGGACCCATCGGGGAGCTGTTTTTT. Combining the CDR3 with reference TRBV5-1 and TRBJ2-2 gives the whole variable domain KAGVTQTPRYLIKTRGQQVTLSCSPISGHRSVSWYQQTPGQGLQFLFEYFSETQRNKGNFPGRFSGRQFSNSRSEMNVSTLELGDSALYLCASSLGLAGPIGELFFGEGSRLTVL.

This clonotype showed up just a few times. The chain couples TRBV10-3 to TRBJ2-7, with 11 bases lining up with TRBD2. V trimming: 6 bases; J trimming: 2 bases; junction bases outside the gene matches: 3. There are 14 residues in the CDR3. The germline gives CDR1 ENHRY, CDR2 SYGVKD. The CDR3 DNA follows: TGTGCCATCAGGTTAGCGGGAGGGCCCTACGAGCAGTACTTC. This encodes CAIRLAGGPYEQYF.

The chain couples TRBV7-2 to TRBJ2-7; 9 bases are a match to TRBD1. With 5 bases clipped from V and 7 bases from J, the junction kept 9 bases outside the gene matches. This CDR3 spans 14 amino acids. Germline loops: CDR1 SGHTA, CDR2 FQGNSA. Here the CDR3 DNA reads TGTGCCAGCAGCACAGGGGGCGGCCAAGGGGAGCAGTACTTC. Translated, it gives CASSTGGGQGEQYF.

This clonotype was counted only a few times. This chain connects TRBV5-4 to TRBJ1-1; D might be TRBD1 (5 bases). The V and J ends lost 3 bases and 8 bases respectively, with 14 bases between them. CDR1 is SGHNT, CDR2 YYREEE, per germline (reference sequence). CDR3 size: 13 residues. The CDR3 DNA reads TGTGCCAGCAGCTGGGGCCTGGAGCAGGAAGCTTTCTTT. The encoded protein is CASSWGLEQEAFF.

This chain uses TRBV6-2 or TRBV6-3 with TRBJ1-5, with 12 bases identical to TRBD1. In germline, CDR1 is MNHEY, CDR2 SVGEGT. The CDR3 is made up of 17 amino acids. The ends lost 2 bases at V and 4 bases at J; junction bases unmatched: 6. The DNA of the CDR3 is TGTGCCAGCAGTTACGGGGACAGGGGGCTTTATAATCAGCCCCAGCATTTT. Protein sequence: CASSYGDRGLYNQPQHF.

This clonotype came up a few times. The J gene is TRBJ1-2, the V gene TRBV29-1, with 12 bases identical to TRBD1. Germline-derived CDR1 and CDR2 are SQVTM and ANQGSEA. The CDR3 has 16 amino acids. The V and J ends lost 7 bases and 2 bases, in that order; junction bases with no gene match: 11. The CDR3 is CSAQTQGQGANYGYTF. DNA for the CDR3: TGCAGCGCCCAAACCCAGGGACAGGGGGCGAACTATGGCTACACCTTC.

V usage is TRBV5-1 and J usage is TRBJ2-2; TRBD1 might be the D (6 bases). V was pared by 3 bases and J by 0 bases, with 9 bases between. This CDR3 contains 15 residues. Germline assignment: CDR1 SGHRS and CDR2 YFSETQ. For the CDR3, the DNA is TGCGCCAGCAGCTGGACAGATCCGAACACCGGGGAGCTGTTTTTT. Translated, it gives CASSWTDPNTGELFF. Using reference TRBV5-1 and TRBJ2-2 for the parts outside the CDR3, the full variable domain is KAGVTQTPRYLIKTRGQQVTLSCSPISGHRSVSWYQQTPGQGLQFLFEYFSETQRNKGNFPGRFSGRQFSNSRSEMNVSTLELGDSALYLCASSWTDPNTGELFFGEGSRLTVL.

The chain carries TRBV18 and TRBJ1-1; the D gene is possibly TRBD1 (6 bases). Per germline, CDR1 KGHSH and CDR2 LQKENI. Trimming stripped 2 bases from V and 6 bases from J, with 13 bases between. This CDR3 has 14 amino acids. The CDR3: CASSPSQGTPEAFF. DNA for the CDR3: TGTGCCAGCTCACCATCACAGGGTACTCCTGAAGCTTTCTTT.

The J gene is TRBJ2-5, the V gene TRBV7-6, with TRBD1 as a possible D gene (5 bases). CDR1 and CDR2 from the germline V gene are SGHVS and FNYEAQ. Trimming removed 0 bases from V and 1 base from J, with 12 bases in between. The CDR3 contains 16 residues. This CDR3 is CASSLAGLRGQETQYF. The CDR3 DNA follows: TGTGCCAGCAGCTTAGCCGGGCTTAGGGGCCAAGAGACCCAGTACTTC.

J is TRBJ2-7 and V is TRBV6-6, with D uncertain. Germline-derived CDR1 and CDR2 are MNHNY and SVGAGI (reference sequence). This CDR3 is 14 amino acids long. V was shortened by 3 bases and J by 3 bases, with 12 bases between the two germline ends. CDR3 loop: CASSYQSLGYEQYF. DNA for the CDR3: TGTGCCAGCAGTTATCAGTCTCTCGGCTACGAGCAGTACTTC.

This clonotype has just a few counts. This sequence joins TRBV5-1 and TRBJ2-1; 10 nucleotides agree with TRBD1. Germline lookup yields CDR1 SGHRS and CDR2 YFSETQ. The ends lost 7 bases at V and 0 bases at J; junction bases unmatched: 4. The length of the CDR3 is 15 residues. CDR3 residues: CASAGTGDSYNEQFF. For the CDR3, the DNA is TGCGCCAGCGCCGGGACAGGGGACTCCTACAATGAGCAGTTCTTC.

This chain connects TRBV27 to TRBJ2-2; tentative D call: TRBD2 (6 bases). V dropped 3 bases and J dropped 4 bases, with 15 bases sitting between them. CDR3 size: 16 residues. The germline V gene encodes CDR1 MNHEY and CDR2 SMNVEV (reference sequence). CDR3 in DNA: TGTGCCAGCAGTTTCCTGGGGCTGGGGGGCACCGGGGAGCTGTTTTTT. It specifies CASSFLGLGGTGELFF.

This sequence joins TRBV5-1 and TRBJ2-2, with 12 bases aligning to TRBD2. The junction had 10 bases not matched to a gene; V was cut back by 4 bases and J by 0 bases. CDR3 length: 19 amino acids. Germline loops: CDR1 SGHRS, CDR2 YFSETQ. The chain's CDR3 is CASSPSLTSGGANTGELFF. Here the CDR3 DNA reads TGCGCCAGCAGCCCAAGCCTGACTAGCGGGGGCGCGAACACCGGGGAGCTGTTTTTT.

In DNA, the CDR3 is TGTGCCAGCAGTTACAGTGCAGAGCAGTTCTTC. Its protein is CASSYSAEQFF. The gene calls are TRBV6-2 or TRBV6-3 and TRBJ2-1; the D is unclear. The V and J ends lost 2 bases and 10 bases respectively, with 6 bases between them. The CDR3 totals 11 residues. Germline V gene lookup returns CDR1 MNHEY and CDR2 SVGEGT.

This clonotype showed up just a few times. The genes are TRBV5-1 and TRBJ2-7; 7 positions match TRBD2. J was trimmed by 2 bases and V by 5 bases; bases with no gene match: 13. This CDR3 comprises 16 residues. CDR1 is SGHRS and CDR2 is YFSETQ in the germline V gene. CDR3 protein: CASSNPSGANTYEQYF. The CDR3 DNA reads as TGCGCCAGCAGTAACCCGAGCGGGGCGAACACCTACGAGCAGTACTTC.

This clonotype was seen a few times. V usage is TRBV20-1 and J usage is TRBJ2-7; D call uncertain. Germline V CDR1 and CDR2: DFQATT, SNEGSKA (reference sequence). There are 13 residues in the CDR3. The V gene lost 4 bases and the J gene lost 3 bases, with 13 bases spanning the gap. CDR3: CSAIPENGYEQYF. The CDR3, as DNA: TGCAGTGCTATACCAGAAAATGGCTACGAGCAGTACTTC.

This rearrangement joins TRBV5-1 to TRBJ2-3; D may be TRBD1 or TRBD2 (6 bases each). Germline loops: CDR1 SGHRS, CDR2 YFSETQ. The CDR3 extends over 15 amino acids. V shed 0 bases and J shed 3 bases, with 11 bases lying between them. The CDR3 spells CASSLDGGRTDTQYF. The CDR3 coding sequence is TGCGCCAGCAGCTTGGACGGGGGCCGAACAGATACGCAGTATTTT.

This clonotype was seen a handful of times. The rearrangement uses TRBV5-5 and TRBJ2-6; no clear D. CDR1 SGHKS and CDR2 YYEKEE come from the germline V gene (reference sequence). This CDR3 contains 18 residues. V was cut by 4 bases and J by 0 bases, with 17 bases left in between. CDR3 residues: CASSGGSLALSGANVLTF. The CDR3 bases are TGTGCCAGCAGCGGTGGGTCCCTGGCTCTCTCTGGGGCCAACGTCCTGACTTTC.

The CDR3 nucleotides are TGTGCCAGCAGCCAGGGGACTAGCGGGGTCTCCTACAATGAGCAGTTCTTC. It specifies CASSQGTSGVSYNEQFF. The genes are TRBV4-2 and TRBJ2-1; 13 positions agree with TRBD2. CDR1 and CDR2 (germline): LGHNA, YNFKEQ. The CDR3 is made up of 17 amino acids. The J segment lost 0 bases and the V segment lost 3 bases, leaving 2 bases of the junction unmatched.